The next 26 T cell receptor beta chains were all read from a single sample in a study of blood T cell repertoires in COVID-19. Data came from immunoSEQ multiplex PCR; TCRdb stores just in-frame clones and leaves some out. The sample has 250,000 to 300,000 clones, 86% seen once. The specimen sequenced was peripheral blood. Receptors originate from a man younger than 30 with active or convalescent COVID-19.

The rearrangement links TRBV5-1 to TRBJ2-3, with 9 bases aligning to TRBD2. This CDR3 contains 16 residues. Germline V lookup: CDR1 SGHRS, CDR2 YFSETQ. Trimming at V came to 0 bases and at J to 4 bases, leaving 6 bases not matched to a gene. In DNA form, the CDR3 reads TGCGCCAGCAGCTTGGCTCGCGGGAGGGCCCCAGATACGCAGTATTTT. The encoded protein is CASSLARGRAPDTQYF.

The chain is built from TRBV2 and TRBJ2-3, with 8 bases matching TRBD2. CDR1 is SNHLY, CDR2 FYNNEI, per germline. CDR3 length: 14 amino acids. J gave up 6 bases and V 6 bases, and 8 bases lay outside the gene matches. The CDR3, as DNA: TGTGCCAGCAGGGAATTAGCGGGGCTGGATACGCAGTATTTT. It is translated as CASRELAGLDTQYF.

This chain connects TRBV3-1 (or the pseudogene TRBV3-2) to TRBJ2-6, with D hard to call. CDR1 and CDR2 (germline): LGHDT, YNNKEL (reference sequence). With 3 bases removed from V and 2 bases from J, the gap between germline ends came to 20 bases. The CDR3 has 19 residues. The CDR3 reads CASSHQVHRRKTGANVLTF. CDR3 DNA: TGTGCCAGCAGCCACCAGGTCCACAGAAGAAAAACTGGGGCCAACGTCCTGACTTTC.

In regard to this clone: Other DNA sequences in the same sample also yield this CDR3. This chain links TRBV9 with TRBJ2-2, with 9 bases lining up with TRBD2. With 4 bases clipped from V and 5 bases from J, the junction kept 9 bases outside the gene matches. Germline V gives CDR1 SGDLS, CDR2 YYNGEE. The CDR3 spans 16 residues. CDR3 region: CASSTPAGGLTGELFF. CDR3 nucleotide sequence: TGTGCCAGCAGCACCCCCGCGGGGGGGCTTACCGGGGAGCTGTTTTTT. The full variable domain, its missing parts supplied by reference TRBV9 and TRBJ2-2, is DSGVTQTPKHLITATGQRVTLRCSPRSGDLSVYWYQQSLDQGLQFLIQYYNGEERAKGNILERFSAQQFPDLHSELNLSSLELGDSALYFCASSTPAGGLTGELFFGEGSRLTVL.

The CDR3 DNA is TGCAGCGTTAAGGAGACGGCCATTCAGTACTTC. It specifies CSVKETAIQYF. The V and J genes are TRBV29-1 and TRBJ2-4, with D uncertain. Germline V CDR1 and CDR2: SQVTM, ANQGSEA. The CDR3 spans 11 residues. The V gene lost 5 bases and the J gene lost 9 bases, with 11 bases spanning the gap.

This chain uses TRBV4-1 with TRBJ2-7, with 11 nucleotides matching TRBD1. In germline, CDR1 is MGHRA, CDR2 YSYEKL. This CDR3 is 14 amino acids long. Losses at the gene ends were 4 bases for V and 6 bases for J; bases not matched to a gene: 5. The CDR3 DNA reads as TGCGCCAGCAGCCCTCGGACAGGGGGCGGCGAGCAGTACTTC. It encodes CASSPRTGGGEQYF.

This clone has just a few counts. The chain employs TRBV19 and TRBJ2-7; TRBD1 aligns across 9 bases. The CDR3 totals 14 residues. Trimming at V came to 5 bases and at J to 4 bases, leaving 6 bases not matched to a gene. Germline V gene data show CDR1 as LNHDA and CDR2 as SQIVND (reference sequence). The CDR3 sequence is CASSPPGTGYEQYF. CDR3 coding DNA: TGTGCCAGTAGTCCGCCCGGGACAGGGTACGAGCAGTACTTC.

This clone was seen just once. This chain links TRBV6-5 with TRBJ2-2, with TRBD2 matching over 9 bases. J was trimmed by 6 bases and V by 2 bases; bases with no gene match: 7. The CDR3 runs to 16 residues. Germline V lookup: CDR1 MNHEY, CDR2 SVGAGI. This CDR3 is CASSYGSGGGAGELFF. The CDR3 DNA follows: TGTGCCAGCAGTTACGGTAGCGGGGGAGGTGCCGGGGAGCTGTTTTTT.

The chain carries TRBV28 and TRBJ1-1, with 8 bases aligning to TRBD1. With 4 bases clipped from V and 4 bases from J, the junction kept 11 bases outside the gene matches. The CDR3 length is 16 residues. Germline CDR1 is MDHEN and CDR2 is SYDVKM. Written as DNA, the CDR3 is TGTGCCAGCAGTTCCAGGACCGGGACAGGTGTCACTGAAGCTTTCTTT. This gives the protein CASSSRTGTGVTEAFF.

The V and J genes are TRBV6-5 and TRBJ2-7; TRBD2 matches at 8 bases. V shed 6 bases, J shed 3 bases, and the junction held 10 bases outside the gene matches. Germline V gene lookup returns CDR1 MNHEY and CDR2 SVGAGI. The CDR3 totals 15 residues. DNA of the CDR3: TGTGCCAGCAGCAGGACGGGGGGGGAGGACTACGAGCAGTACTTC. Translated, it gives CASSRTGGEDYEQYF.

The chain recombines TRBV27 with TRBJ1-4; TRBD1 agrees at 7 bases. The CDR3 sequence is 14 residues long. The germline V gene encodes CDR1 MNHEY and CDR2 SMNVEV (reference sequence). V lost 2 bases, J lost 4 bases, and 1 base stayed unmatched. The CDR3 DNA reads TGTGCCAGCAGTTTACGGGACAGTAATGAAAAACTGTTTTTT. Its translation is CASSLRDSNEKLFF.

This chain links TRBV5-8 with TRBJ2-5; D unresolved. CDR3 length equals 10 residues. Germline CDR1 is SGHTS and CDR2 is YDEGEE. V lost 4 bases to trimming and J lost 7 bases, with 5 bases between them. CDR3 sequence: CASSPGTQYF. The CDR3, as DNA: TGTGCCAGCAGCCCGGGGACCCAGTACTTC.

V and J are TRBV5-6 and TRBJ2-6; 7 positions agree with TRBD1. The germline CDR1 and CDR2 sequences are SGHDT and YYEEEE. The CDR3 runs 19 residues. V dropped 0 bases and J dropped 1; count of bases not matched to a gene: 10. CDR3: CASSLVPGQVYSGANVLTF. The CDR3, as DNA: TGTGCCAGCAGCTTGGTTCCAGGACAGGTGTATTCTGGGGCCAACGTCCTGACTTTC.

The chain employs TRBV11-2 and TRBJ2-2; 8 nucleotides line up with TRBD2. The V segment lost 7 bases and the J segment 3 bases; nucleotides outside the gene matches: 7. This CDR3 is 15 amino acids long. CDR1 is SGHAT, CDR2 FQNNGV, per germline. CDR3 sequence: CASTAAGVDTGELFF. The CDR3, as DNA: TGTGCCAGCACCGCAGCGGGAGTGGACACCGGGGAGCTGTTTTTT.

As DNA, the CDR3 is TGTGCCAGCAGCCGGGACAATTACCAAGAGACCCAGTACTTC. Translation gives CASSRDNYQETQYF. The V gene is TRBV2, the J gene TRBJ2-5; D is perhaps TRBD1 (6 bases). The CDR3 has 14 amino acids. Deletions cut 6 bases from V and 0 bases from J, with 11 bases between. Germline V gene sequence: CDR1 SNHLY, CDR2 FYNNEI. Based on the CDR3 plus reference TRBV2 and TRBJ2-5, the full variable domain is EPEVTQTPSHQVTQMGQEVILRCVPISNHLYFYWYRQILGQKVEFLVSFYNNEISEKSEIFDDQFSVERPDGSNFTLKIRSTKLEDSAMYFCASSRDNYQETQYFGPGTRLLVL.

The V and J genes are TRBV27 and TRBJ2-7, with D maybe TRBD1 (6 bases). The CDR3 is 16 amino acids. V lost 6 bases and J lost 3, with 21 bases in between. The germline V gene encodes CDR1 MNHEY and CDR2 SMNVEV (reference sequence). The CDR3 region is CASSNSYTGHLYEQYF. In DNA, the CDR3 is TGTGCCAGCAGCAACTCATACACAGGGCATCTCTACGAGCAGTACTTC.

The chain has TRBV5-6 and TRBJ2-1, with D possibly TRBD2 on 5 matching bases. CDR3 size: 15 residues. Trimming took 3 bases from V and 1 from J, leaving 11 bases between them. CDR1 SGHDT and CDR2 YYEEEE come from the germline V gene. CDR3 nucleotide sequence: TGTGCCAGCAGCTACGGACTCCTATCCTACAATGAGCAGTTCTTC. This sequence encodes CASSYGLLSYNEQFF.

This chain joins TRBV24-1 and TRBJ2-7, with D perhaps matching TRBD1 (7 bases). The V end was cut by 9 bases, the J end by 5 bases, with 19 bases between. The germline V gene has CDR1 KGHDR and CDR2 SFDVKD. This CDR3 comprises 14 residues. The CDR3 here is CATAAGQIPNEQYF. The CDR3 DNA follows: TGTGCCACCGCCGCGGGACAGATTCCAAACGAGCAGTACTTC.

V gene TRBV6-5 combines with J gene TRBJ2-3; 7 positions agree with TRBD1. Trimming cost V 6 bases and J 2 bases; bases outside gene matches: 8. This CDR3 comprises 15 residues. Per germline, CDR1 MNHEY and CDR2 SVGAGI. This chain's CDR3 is CASSVTGVPTDTQYF. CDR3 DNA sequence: TGTGCCAGCAGCGTTACAGGGGTCCCCACAGATACGCAGTATTTT.

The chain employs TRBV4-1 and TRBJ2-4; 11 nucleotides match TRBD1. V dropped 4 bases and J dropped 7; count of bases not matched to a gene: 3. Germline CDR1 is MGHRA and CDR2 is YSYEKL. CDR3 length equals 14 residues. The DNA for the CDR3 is TGCGCCAGCAGCCCCGGACAGGGGGCGAACATTCAGTACTTC. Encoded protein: CASSPGQGANIQYF.

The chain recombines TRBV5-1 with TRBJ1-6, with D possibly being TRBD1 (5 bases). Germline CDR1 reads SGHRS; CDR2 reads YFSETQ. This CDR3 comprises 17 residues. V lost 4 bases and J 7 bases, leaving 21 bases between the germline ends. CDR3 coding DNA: TGCGCCAGCAGCCGTGATCTTCCCGGACAATGGAATTCACCCCTCCACTTT. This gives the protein CASSRDLPGQWNSPLHF.

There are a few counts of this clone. CDR3 sequence reads: CASTPGSGFSYNEQFF. The CDR3, as DNA: TGTGCCAGTACCCCGGGTAGCGGGTTCTCCTACAATGAGCAGTTCTTC. The chain is built from TRBV19 and TRBJ2-1; 7 nucleotides line up with TRBD2. The germline gives CDR1 LNHDA, CDR2 SQIVND (reference sequence). The CDR3 has 16 amino acids. V lost 7 bases to trimming and J lost 0 bases; unmatched junction nucleotides: 9.

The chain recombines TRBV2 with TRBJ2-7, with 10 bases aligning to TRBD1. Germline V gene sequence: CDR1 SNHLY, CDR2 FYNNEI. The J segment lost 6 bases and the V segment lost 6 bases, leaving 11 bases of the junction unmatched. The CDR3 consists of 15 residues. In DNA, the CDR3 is TGTGCCAGCAGCCGGGGACAGGGGAGGTTCGGCGAGCAGTACTTC. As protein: CASSRGQGRFGEQYF.

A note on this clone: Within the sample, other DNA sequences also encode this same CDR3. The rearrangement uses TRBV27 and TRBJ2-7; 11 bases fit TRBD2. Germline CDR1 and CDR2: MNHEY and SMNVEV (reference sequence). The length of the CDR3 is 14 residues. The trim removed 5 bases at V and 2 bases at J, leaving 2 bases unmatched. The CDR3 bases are TGTGCCAGCAGTCTAGCGGGAGGCCCCTACGAGCAGTACTTC. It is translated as CASSLAGGPYEQYF.

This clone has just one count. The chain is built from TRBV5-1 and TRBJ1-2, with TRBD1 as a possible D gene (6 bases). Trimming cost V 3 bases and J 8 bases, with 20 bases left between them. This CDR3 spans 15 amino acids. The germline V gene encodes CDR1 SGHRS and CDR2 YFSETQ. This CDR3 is CASSSTQDSPEGYTF. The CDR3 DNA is TGCGCCAGCAGCTCCACCCAGGACAGTCCGGAAGGCTACACCTTC.

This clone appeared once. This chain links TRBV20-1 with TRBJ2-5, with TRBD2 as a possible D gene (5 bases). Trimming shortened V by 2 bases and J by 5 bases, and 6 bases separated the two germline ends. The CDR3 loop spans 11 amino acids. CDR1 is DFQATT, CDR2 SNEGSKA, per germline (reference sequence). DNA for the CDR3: TGCAGTGCTAGACCGGGGGAGACCCAGTACTTC. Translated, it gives CSARPGETQYF.